The sequence of this T cell receptor beta chain was determined in a study of OX40 agonist ivuxolimab in advanced cancers. As for the study in general: All patients had ivuxolimab intravenously every 2 weeks at 0.01 to 10 mg/kg.

Measured with immunoSEQ multiplex PCR; TCRdb has only the in-frame clones, and not every one. The repertoire holds tens of thousands of clones, with around 86% as singletons. This specimen was CD4+ or CD8+ T cells sorted from blood, taken in a trial of the OX40 agonist ivuxolimab. This TCR derives from an adult with an advanced solid tumor such as melanoma, head and neck, liver or kidney cancer.

The CDR3 DNA reads as TGTGCCAGCAGCTTAGGGACTAGCGGGATCACAGATACGCAGTATTTT. Translation gives CASSLGTSGITDTQYF. This chain links TRBV11-3 with TRBJ2-3; TRBD2 agrees at 12 bases. The germline V gene encodes CDR1 SGHNT and CDR2 YENEEA. The V and J ends lost 1 base and 2 bases, in that order; junction bases with no gene match: 1. The CDR3 has 16 amino acids.